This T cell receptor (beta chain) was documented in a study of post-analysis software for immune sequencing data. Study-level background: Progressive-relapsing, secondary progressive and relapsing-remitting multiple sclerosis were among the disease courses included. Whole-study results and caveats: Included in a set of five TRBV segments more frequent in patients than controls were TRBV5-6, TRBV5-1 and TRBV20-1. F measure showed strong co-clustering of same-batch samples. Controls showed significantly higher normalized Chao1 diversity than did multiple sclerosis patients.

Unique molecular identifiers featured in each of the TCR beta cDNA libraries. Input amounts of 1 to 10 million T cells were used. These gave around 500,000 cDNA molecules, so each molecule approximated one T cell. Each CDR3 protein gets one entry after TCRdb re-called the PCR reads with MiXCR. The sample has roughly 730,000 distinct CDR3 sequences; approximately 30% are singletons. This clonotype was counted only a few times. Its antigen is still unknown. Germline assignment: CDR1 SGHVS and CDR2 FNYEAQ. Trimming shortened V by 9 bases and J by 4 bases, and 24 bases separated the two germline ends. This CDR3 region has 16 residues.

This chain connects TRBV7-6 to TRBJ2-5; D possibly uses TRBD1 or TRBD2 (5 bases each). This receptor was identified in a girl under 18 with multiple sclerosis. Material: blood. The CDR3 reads CASSLAPEGMGETQYF. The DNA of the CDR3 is TGTGCCAGTTCACTTGCTCCCGAGGGGATGGGAGAGACCCAGTACTTC.